The 26 T cell receptor beta chains below all came from one sample that was sequenced in a study of CD8+CD57+ T cells in acquired aplastic anemia. The template used for profiling TCR beta VDJ and CDR3 was genomic DNA. TCRdb re-analysed the reads in MiXCR, keeping a single row per CDR3 protein. The sample shows around 250,000 distinct CDR3 sequences, around three fifths of them seen only once. Material: sorted CD4+, CD8+, or CD8+CD57+ T cells (not recorded which) from PBMCs. All receptors come from a human donor with severe aplastic anemia or a healthy control (not recorded which).

In its sample, this clonotype was seen many times. The chain links TRBV6-1 to TRBJ2-5, with D perhaps TRBD2 (6 bases). Germline CDR1 and CDR2: MNHNS and SASEGT. Between the trimmed V and J ends, which lost 6 bases and 2 bases, there was a span of 10 bases. The CDR3 is 13 amino acids. The CDR3, as DNA: TGTGCCAGCAGCCGGGACTTGCAAGAGACCCAGTACTTC. This sequence encodes CASSRDLQETQYF.

J is TRBJ2-7 and V is TRBV7-8, with 12 bases lining up with TRBD2. The J call may be faulty, since TRBJ2-1 better matches the DNA end. Germline CDR1 and CDR2: SGHVS and FQNEAQ. The CDR3 sequence is 16 residues long. DNA of the CDR3: TGTGCCAGCAGCTCCAGGACTAGCGGGGACTACAATGAGCAGTTCTTC. This sequence encodes CASSSRTSGDYNEQFF.

The chain carries TRBV5-1 and TRBJ1-1; D ambiguous. The CDR3 totals 14 residues. Germline V lookup: CDR1 SGHRS, CDR2 YFSETQ. V was clipped by 4 bases and J by 4 bases, with 14 bases between them. The CDR3 nucleotides are TGCGCCAGCAGCCACGGTACACGGGGCACTGAAGCTTTCTTT. Its protein product is CASSHGTRGTEAFF.

The chain recombines TRBV2 with TRBJ1-2, with TRBD1 matching 8 bases. Per the germline V gene, CDR1 is SNHLY and CDR2 is FYNNEI. This CDR3 comprises 15 residues. The V gene end was trimmed by 8 bases and the J gene end by 3 bases; junction bases not matched to a gene: 11. DNA for the CDR3: TGTGCCAGCTCAAAGATGGACAGGGCGTACTATGGCTACACCTTC. As protein: CASSKMDRAYYGYTF.

The chain links TRBV14 to TRBJ1-2; 10 bases agree with TRBD1. Trimming cost V 4 bases and J 8 bases; bases outside gene matches: 4. Per the germline V gene, CDR1 is SGHDN and CDR2 is FVKESK. CDR3 size: 13 residues. Written as DNA, the CDR3 is TGTGCCAGCAGCCTTCGGACAGGGGGAGGCTACACCTTC. Translated, it gives CASSLRTGGGYTF.

The chain uses TRBV27 and TRBJ2-6; D may be TRBD1 (5 bases). The CDR3 loop spans 14 amino acids. V was shortened by 5 bases and J by 2 bases, with 7 bases between the two germline ends. Germline V gene sequence: CDR1 MNHEY, CDR2 SMNVEV (reference sequence). CDR3 nucleotides: TGTGCCAGCAGTACACAGGCTGGGGCCAACGTCCTGACTTTC. Translating it yields CASSTQAGANVLTF.

Many counts were recorded for this clonotype. The rearrangement uses TRBV7-9 and TRBJ2-7; perhaps TRBD1 as D (5 bases). Trimming cost V 0 bases and J 5 bases, with 5 bases left between them. CDR3 length: 12 residues. Germline V gives CDR1 SEHNR, CDR2 FQNEAQ (reference sequence). CDR3: CASSLAGDEQYF. The CDR3 nucleotides read TGTGCCAGCAGCTTAGCAGGGGACGAGCAGTACTTC.

CDR3 region: CASSGGGSQGTQYF. The DNA of the CDR3 is TGTGCCAGCAGTGGGGGGGGCTCCCAGGGGACCCAGTACTTC. This chain links TRBV2 with TRBJ2-5, with a possible D match to TRBD2 (7 bases). The germline CDR1 and CDR2 sequences are SNHLY and FYNNEI. Trimming took 4 bases from V and 7 from J, leaving 16 bases between them. This CDR3 is built from 14 residues.

This clonotype was seen at least ten times. The chain joins TRBV7-2 to TRBJ2-1; TRBD1 agrees at 9 bases. The J segment lost 2 bases and the V segment lost 0 bases, leaving 2 bases of the junction unmatched. From germline, CDR1 is SGHTA and CDR2 FQGNSA. There are 16 residues in the CDR3. The CDR3 DNA is TGTGCCAGCAGCTTAGCCGGGACAGGGACCTACAATGAGCAGTTCTTC. Its translation: CASSLAGTGTYNEQFF.

This clonotype was observed many times. The chain joins TRBV29-1 to TRBJ2-2; D is perhaps TRBD2 (5 bases). The CDR3 consists of 11 residues. Deletions cut 6 bases from V and 5 bases from J, with 7 bases between. The germline gives CDR1 SQVTM, CDR2 ANQGSEA. CDR3 sequence reads: CSVSGTGELFF. CDR3 bases: TGCAGCGTCAGCGGAACCGGGGAGCTGTTTTTT.

This clonotype was detected ten times or more. The chain uses TRBV25-1 and TRBJ2-2; no clear D. CDR3 size: 13 residues. Germline V CDR1 and CDR2: MGHDK, SYGVNS. The ends were cut back, 3 bases at V and 3 bases at J, with 5 bases in the middle. CDR3 DNA sequence: TGTGCCAGCAGTGATCGGCACACCGGGGAGCTGTTTTTT. It specifies CASSDRHTGELFF.

This clonotype occurred many times. This chain connects TRBV4-2 to TRBJ2-1; 13 nucleotides line up with TRBD2. Germline V CDR1 and CDR2: LGHNA, YNFKEQ. The trim removed 4 bases at V and 2 bases at J, leaving 11 bases unmatched. The CDR3 is 19 residues long. CDR3 sequence: CASSPTGLAGLLTYNEQFF. For the CDR3, the DNA is TGTGCCAGCAGCCCCACGGGACTAGCGGGGCTATTGACCTACAATGAGCAGTTCTTC.

V gene TRBV7-3 combines with J gene TRBJ2-1; 8 bases line up with TRBD2. The germline CDR1 and CDR2 sequences are SGHTA and FQGTGA. The V segment lost 5 bases and the J segment 8 bases; nucleotides outside the gene matches: 14. The length of the CDR3 is 16 residues. This CDR3 reads CASSVVPGLVFDEQFF. For the CDR3, the DNA is TGTGCCAGCAGCGTTGTCCCGGGACTAGTCTTCGATGAGCAGTTCTTC.

The chain is built from TRBV2 and TRBJ2-7; tentatively, D is TRBD2 (6 bases). The CDR3 sequence is 16 residues long. Germline CDR1 and CDR2: SNHLY and FYNNEI. Trimming left V 8 bases short and J 0 bases short, with 20 bases between. CDR3 nucleotides: TGTGCCAGCTCACCCCTCGGTTTAGCGGACTCCTACGAGCAGTACTTC. This gives the protein CASSPLGLADSYEQYF.

This clonotype has a count of ten or more. This CDR3 reads CASSSWGTGANVLTF. CDR3 DNA sequence: TGCGCCAGCAGCTCTTGGGGAACTGGGGCCAACGTCCTGACTTTC. The genes are TRBV4-3 and TRBJ2-6; D uncertain. The CDR3 totals 15 residues. Trimming removed 5 bases from V and 2 bases from J, with 10 bases in between. Germline loops: CDR1 LGHNA, CDR2 YSLEER.

The chain has TRBV20-1 and TRBJ2-1, with D maybe TRBD1 (6 bases). V lost 3 bases, J lost 9 bases, and 18 bases lay in between. CDR3 length: 14 amino acids. CDR1 is DFQATT and CDR2 is SNEGSKA in the germline V gene (reference sequence). DNA of the CDR3: TGCAGTGCTAGTGCGTCAGGGGATTATGTTGAGCAGTTCTTC. Protein sequence: CSASASGDYVEQFF.

This clonotype was seen only a few times. The genes are TRBV20-1 and TRBJ2-5; TRBD1 might be the D (8 bases). V lost 5 bases to trimming and J lost 2 bases, with 15 bases between them. The germline V gene encodes CDR1 DFQATT and CDR2 SNEGSKA (reference sequence). The CDR3 runs 14 residues. The CDR3 loop is CSALDRGGQETQYF. CDR3 sequence (DNA): TGCAGTGCTCTCGACAGGGGAGGGCAAGAGACCCAGTACTTC.

This clonotype has at least ten counts. The rearrangement joins TRBV20-1 to TRBJ1-6; D perhaps matches TRBD1 (5 bases). This CDR3 is built from 14 residues. Germline V gene data show CDR1 as DFQATT and CDR2 as SNEGSKA (reference sequence). Trimming shortened V by 3 bases and J by 6 bases, and 12 bases separated the two germline ends. CDR3 sequence reads: CSASAGTTNSPLHF. CDR3 bases: TGCAGTGCTAGTGCAGGGACGACTAATTCACCCCTCCACTTT.

This sequence joins TRBV7-9 and TRBJ2-7; tentative D call: TRBD1 (5 bases). Trimming shortened V by 4 bases and J by 2 bases, and 12 bases separated the two germline ends. The germline V gene has CDR1 SEHNR and CDR2 FQNEAQ (reference sequence). The CDR3 is made up of 14 amino acids. Written as DNA, the CDR3 is TGTGCCAGCAGCTATAAGGGGATTCCCTACGAGCAGTACTTC. Translation gives CASSYKGIPYEQYF.

The V gene is TRBV20-1, the J gene TRBJ2-3; perhaps TRBD1 as D (5 bases). The V gene's germline CDR1 is DFQATT and CDR2 SNEGSKA (reference sequence). The V and J ends lost 7 bases and 4 bases respectively, with 6 bases between them. CDR3 length equals 10 residues. The CDR3 DNA follows: TGCAGTGTCAGGGCAGATACGCAGTATTTT. This sequence encodes CSVRADTQYF.

The chain uses TRBV9 and TRBJ2-3; D not resolved. Trimming removed 0 bases from V and 9 bases from J, with 8 bases in between. CDR3 length: 12 amino acids. CDR1 is SGDLS and CDR2 is YYNGEE in the germline V gene. The CDR3, as DNA: TGTGCCAGCAGCGTAGTTCAAGGGACGCAGTATTTT. It specifies CASSVVQGTQYF. Drawing the rest from reference TRBV9 and TRBJ2-3, the complete variable domain is DSGVTQTPKHLITATGQRVTLRCSPRSGDLSVYWYQQSLDQGLQFLIQYYNGEERAKGNILERFSAQQFPDLHSELNLSSLELGDSALYFCASSVVQGTQYFGPGTRLTVL.

V gene TRBV29-1 combines with J gene TRBJ2-5, with D perhaps matching TRBD1 or TRBD2 (5 bases each). Germline V gene data show CDR1 as SQVTM and CDR2 as ANQGSEA. This CDR3 spans 12 amino acids. V dropped 6 bases and J dropped 1 base, with 9 bases sitting between them. The CDR3 region has the DNA TGCAGCGTGGGGGTGGGCCAAGAGACCCAGTACTTC. It specifies CSVGVGQETQYF.

This clonotype showed up many times. J is TRBJ2-2 and V is TRBV11-1; D remains unclear. Germline V gene data show CDR1 as SGHAT and CDR2 as FQDESV (reference sequence). V was clipped by 3 bases and J by 4 bases, with 6 bases between them. The CDR3 has 13 amino acids. This CDR3 is CASSFLGTGELFF. The CDR3, as DNA: TGTGCCAGCAGCTTTTTGGGCACCGGGGAGCTGTTTTTT.

This clonotype occurred many times. For the CDR3, the DNA is TGCGCCAGCAGCCAAGACCCAACAGGGGTGAACACTGAAGCTTTCTTT. Amino acids: CASSQDPTGVNTEAFF. The V and J genes are TRBV4-1 and TRBJ1-1; 7 nucleotides agree with TRBD1. V lost 0 bases, J lost 0 bases, and 4 bases stayed unmatched. The CDR3 sequence is 16 residues long. Germline-derived CDR1 and CDR2 are MGHRA and YSYEKL.

This clonotype was seen a few times. The chain has TRBV7-9 and TRBJ2-5, with 7 bases aligning to TRBD2. Germline V CDR1 and CDR2: SEHNR, FQNEAQ (reference sequence). The length of the CDR3 is 12 residues. J lost 5 bases, V lost 8 bases, and 5 bases had no gene match. The CDR3 region is CASGDYRETQYF. CDR3 DNA sequence: TGTGCCAGCGGGGACTATCGGGAGACCCAGTACTTC.

The rearrangement uses TRBV25-1 and TRBJ1-1, with TRBD1 matching over 9 bases. J lost 11 bases, V lost 7 bases, and 17 bases had no gene match. CDR1 is MGHDK, CDR2 SYGVNS, per germline. CDR3 length equals 15 residues. This CDR3 is CASIGTGREEVGAFF. CDR3 sequence (DNA): TGTGCCAGCATCGGGACAGGGAGAGAGGAGGTTGGGGCTTTCTTT.